What follows is one T cell receptor beta chain and its context. Its target is not known. The sample comes from a study of T-cell memory formation after mild COVID-19. Study-wide background: Clustering of TCRs was largely donor specific.

The CDR3 consists of 15 residues. Between the trimmed V and J ends, which lost 6 bases and 0 bases, there was a span of 15 bases. UMIs and sample barcodes were carried by the TCR alpha and TCR beta cDNA libraries that 5'RACE produced using constant-segment primers. TCRdb independently ran MiXCR on the 5' RACE reads; one entry per CDR3 protein. The repertoire has hundreds of thousands of distinct CDR3 sequences, about 16% of them found once; the top ten carry roughly 21%. Study findings and constraints: Pre-infection memory harbored some responding clones, suggesting cross-reactive memory joined. CD4+ contracting clones were found mainly in CM and EM, and CD8+ ones in EMRA.

The J gene is TRBJ2-7, the V gene TRBV12-3 or TRBV12-4; tentative D call: TRBD1 (6 bases). Sample: PBMCs or a T cell subset sorted from them (not recorded which). The clonotype was recovered from a man aged 18 to 30 who had mild COVID-19 (a few samples of this study predate the infection). Cell type and time point are not known. CDR3 coding DNA: TGTGCCAGCAGCTTCGGGACATGGAGCTCCTACGAGCAGTACTTC. Translating it yields CASSFGTWSSYEQYF.